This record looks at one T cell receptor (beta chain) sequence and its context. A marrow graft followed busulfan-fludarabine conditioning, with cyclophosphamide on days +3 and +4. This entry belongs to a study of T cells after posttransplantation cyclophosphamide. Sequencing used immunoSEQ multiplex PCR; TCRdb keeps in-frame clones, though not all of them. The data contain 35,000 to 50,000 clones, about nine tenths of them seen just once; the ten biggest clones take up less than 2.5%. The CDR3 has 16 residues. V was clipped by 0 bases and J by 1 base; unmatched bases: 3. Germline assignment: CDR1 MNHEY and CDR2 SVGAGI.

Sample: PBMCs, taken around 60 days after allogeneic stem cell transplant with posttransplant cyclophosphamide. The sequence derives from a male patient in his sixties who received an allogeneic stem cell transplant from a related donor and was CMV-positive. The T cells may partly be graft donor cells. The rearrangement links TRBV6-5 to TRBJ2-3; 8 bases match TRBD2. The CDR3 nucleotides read TGTGCCAGCAGTTACTCGGCGGGGGGCGGCACAGATACGCAGTATTTT. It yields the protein CASSYSAGGGTDTQYF.